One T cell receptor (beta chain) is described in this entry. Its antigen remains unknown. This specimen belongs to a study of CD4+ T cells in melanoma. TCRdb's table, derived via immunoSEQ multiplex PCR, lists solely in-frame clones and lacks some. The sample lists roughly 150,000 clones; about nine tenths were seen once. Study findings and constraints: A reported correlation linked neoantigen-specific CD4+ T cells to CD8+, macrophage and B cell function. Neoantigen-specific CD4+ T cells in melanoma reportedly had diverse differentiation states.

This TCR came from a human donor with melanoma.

The CDR3, as DNA: TGTGCCAGCAGCTTGAGTAGCAGGGCGGCAGATACGCAGTATTTT. As protein: CASSLSSRAADTQYF. This chain joins TRBV5-8 and TRBJ2-3; maybe TRBD1 (5 bases). Germline V gene sequence: CDR1 SGHTS, CDR2 YDEGEE. This CDR3 region has 15 residues. Between the trimmed V and J ends, which lost 1 base and 4 bases, there was a span of 13 bases.